This T cell receptor (beta chain) was recorded in a study of radiotherapy plus CTLA-4 blockade in lung cancer. The repertoire was sequenced with immunoSEQ multiplex PCR; TCRdb's copy has only in-frame clones and lacks some. Of tens of thousands of clones in the sample, 65% to 80% were seen once. This clone occurred a few times. CDR3 length: 13 residues. Trimming removed 6 bases from V and 5 bases from J; junction bases left unmatched: 7. Germline CDR1 and CDR2: SQVTM and ANQGSEA. This receptor was identified in a human donor with non-small cell lung cancer whose response to radiotherapy plus ipilimumab could not be evaluated. The J gene is TRBJ2-5, the V gene TRBV29-1, with 9 bases lining up with TRBD1. The sample here was peripheral blood, taken from a patient treated with radiotherapy plus ipilimumab. The CDR3 nucleotides read TGCAGCGTGGGACAGGGTATAGGGGAGACCCAGTACTTC. Amino acids: CSVGQGIGETQYF.